One sample yielded the 9 T cell receptor beta chains listed below, sequenced in a study of naive and memory T cell subsets. Points from the study as a whole: Naive repertoires, especially CD8, held a few larger clonotypes, possibly memory cells re-expressing CD45RA.

Both TRBC1 and TRBC2 were covered by a beta constant-region primer of two equimolar oligonucleotides. Four rounds of PCR amplified the ligated cDNA using nested alpha and beta constant-region primers plus SP2. TCRdb recomputed calls from the UMI-ligation and nested PCR reads with MiXCR, one row per CDR3 protein. The sample shows 120,000 to 150,000 distinct CDR3 sequences, approximately 24% of them seen only once. These TCRs' antigens remain unknown. Sequencing used naive CD4+ T cells from blood. Source of these receptors: a human donor in good health.

The rearrangement joins TRBV9 to TRBJ2-7; TRBD1 matches at 7 bases. The length of the CDR3 is 15 residues. The V and J ends lost 0 bases and 2 bases, in that order; junction bases with no gene match: 5. Germline-derived CDR1 and CDR2 are SGDLS and YYNGEE. CDR3 bases: TGTGCCAGCAGCGTAGGAGTTACAGGGGCCTACGAGCAGTACTTC. As protein: CASSVGVTGAYEQYF.

This clonotype showed up just a few times. The chain has TRBV3-1 and TRBJ2-1; 8 bases map to TRBD1. Per germline, CDR1 LGHDT and CDR2 YNNKEL (reference sequence). The V segment lost 1 base and the J segment 8 bases; nucleotides outside the gene matches: 7. This CDR3 region has 15 residues. This CDR3 reads CASSQVGTGKDEQFF. In DNA form, the CDR3 reads TGTGCCAGCAGCCAAGTGGGGACAGGCAAGGATGAGCAGTTCTTC.

This clonotype has only a few counts. The V call is TRBV20-1, the J call TRBJ2-7, with 8 nucleotides matching TRBD1. Germline lookup yields CDR1 DFQATT and CDR2 SNEGSKA (reference sequence). Trimming cost V 3 bases and J 7 bases; bases outside gene matches: 14. This CDR3 is built from 15 residues. The CDR3 region has the DNA TGCAGTGCTAGGGTGAGACAGGGGCCGGTAAAGGAGCAGTACTTC. It is translated as CSARVRQGPVKEQYF.

This clonotype was seen many times. The chain has TRBV19 and TRBJ1-5; unclear D gene. CDR1 is LNHDA, CDR2 SQIVND, per germline (reference sequence). This CDR3 is built from 19 residues. Trimming pared 1 base from V and 0 bases from J, leaving 19 bases between. In DNA form, the CDR3 reads TGTGCCAGTAGTATAGCTAACAATTGGAGGAGCATTAGCAATCAGCCCCAGCATTTT. As protein: CASSIANNWRSISNQPQHF.

This clonotype showed up many times. The chain combines TRBV18 with TRBJ2-1; D unresolved. CDR1 and CDR2 from the germline V gene are KGHSH and LQKENI. V was shortened by 5 bases and J by 6 bases, with 8 bases between the two germline ends. This CDR3 is 12 amino acids long. The CDR3 nucleotides are TGTGCCAGCTCAACGGCGTTCAATGAGCAGTTCTTC. This encodes CASSTAFNEQFF.

The rearrangement joins TRBV20-1 to TRBJ2-1; D possibly corresponds to TRBD2 (6 bases). The V and J ends lost 6 bases and 3 bases respectively, with 15 bases between them. CDR1 is DFQATT, CDR2 SNEGSKA, per germline (reference sequence). This CDR3 has 14 residues. The DNA of the CDR3 is TGCAGTGCACCCCGGGGCGGGAACTACAATGAGCAGTTCTTC. Its translation: CSAPRGGNYNEQFF.

This clonotype showed up just once. The gene calls are TRBV12-3 or TRBV12-4 and TRBJ1-4; TRBD1 matches at 7 bases. This CDR3 spans 15 amino acids. Unmatched junction bases numbered 6, after V lost 0 bases and J lost 8 bases. CDR3 residues: CASSLATGAGEKLFF. CDR3 nucleotide sequence: TGTGCCAGCAGTTTAGCAACAGGGGCGGGGGAAAAACTGTTTTTT.

This clonotype was counted many times. The V and J genes are TRBV18 and TRBJ2-5; D uncertain. V was pared by 6 bases and J by 4 bases, with 9 bases between. Germline CDR1 reads KGHSH; CDR2 reads LQKENI. This CDR3 has 12 amino acids. The CDR3 sequence: CASSRPAETQYF. In DNA form, the CDR3 reads TGTGCCAGCTCGCGACCGGCAGAGACCCAGTACTTC.

The rearrangement joins TRBV20-1 to TRBJ1-4; possible D gene TRBD1, 5 bases. Trimming took 0 bases from V and 7 from J, leaving 9 bases between them. The germline V gene encodes CDR1 DFQATT and CDR2 SNEGSKA (reference sequence). The length of the CDR3 is 13 residues. Written as DNA, the CDR3 is TGCAGTGCTAGAGATACTCAGGGTGAAAAACTGTTTTTT. Its translation is CSARDTQGEKLFF.